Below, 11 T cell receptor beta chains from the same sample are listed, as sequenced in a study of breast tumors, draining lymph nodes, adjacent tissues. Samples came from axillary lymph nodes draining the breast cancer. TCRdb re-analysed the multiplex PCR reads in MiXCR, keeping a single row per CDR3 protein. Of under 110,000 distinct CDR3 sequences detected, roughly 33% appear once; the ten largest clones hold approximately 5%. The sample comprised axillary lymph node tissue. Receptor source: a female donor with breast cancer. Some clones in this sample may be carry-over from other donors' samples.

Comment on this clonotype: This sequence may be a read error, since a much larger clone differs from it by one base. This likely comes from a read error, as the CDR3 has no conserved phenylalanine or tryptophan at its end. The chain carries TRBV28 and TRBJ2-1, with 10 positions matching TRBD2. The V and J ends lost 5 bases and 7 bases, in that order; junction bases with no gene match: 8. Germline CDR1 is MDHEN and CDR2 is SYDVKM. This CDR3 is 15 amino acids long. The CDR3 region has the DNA TGTGCCAGCAGTCAAGCGGGAGGGCCGCGTAATGAGCAGTTCCTC. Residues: CASSQAGGPRNEQFL.

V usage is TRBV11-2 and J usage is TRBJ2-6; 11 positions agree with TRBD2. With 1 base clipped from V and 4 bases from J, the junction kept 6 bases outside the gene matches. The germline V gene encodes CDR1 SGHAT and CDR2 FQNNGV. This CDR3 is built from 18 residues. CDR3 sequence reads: CASSLGLAGSGGANVLTF. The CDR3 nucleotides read TGTGCCAGCAGCTTAGGACTAGCGGGATCGGGGGGGGCCAACGTCCTGACTTTC.

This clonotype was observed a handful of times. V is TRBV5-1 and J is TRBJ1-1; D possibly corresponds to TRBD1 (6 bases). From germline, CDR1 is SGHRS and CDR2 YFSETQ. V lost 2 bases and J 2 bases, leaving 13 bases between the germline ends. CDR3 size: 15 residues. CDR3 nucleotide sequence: TGCGCCAGCAGCTTTACTGGGGGGGCCAACACTGAAGCTTTCTTT. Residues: CASSFTGGANTEAFF.

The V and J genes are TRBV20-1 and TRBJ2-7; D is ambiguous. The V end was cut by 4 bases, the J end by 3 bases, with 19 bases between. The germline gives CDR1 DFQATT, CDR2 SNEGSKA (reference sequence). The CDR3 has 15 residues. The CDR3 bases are TGCAGTGCTACGTCGAGGACGGAAACTTACTACGAGCAGTACTTC. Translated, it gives CSATSRTETYYEQYF.

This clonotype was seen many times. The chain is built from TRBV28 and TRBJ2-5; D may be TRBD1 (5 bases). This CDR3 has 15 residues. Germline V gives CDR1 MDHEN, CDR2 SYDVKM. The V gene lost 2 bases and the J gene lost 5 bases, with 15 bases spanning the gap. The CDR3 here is CASSLTQGNAETQYF. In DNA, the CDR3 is TGTGCCAGCAGTTTAACCCAGGGTAATGCGGAGACCCAGTACTTC.

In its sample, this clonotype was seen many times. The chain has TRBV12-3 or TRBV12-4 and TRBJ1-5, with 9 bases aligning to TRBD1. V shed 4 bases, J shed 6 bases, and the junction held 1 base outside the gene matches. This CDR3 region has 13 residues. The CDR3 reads CASSWTGVQPQHF. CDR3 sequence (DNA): TGTGCCAGCAGTTGGACAGGGGTTCAGCCCCAGCATTTT.

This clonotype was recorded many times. The chain's CDR3 is CASSSFAALGDTQYF. CDR3 DNA sequence: TGTGCCAGCAGCTCCTTCGCGGCCTTGGGAGATACGCAGTATTTT. V and J are TRBV9 and TRBJ2-3; no clear D. Germline loops: CDR1 SGDLS, CDR2 YYNGEE. V gave up 4 bases and J gave up 5 bases, with 17 bases separating them. The CDR3 is 15 amino acids.

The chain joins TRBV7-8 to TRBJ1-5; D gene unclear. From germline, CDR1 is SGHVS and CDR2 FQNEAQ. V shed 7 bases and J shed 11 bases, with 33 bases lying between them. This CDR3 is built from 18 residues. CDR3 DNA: TGTGCCAGCATCAGAGGGAGGCTAGCGGGCCAGCTCCAACAGACCCAGCATTTT. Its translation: CASIRGRLAGQLQQTQHF.

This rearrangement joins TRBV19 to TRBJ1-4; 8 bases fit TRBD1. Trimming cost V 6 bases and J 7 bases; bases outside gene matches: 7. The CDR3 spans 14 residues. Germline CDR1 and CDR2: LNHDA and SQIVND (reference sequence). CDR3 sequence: CASRPGQDFEKLFF. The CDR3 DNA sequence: TGTGCCAGTAGGCCGGGACAGGATTTTGAAAAACTGTTTTTT.

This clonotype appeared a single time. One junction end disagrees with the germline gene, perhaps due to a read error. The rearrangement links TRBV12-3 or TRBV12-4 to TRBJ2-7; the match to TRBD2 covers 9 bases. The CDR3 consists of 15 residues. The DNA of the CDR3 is TGCGCCAGCAGGACCGGGACTAGCAGGGCTTGGGAGCAGTACTTC. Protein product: CASRTGTSRAWEQYF.

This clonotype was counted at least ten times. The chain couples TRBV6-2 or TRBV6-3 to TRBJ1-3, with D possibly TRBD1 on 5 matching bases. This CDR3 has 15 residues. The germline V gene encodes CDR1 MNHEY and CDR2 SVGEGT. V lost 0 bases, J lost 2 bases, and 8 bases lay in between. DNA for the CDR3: TGTGCCAGCAGTTACTCGGGGACCGCTGGAAACACCATATATTTT. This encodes CASSYSGTAGNTIYF.